The present T cell receptor beta chain was sequenced within a study of Ad26.COV2.S vaccination and SARS-CoV-2 variants. For the study at large: The study gave Ad26.COV2.S intramuscularly, once or twice 56 days apart.

Comments on this clone: Its antigen is undetermined.

Using immunoSEQ multiplex PCR, the repertoire was profiled, and TCRdb retains in-frame clones only, with some absent. The sample lists 400,000 or so clones, 88% occurring once. Findings of the study overall: Vaccinees and placebo recipients showed similar non-spike TCR breadth.

The CDR3 length is 11 residues. V dropped 4 bases and J dropped 5 bases, with 3 bases sitting between them. The V gene's germline CDR1 is MNHEY and CDR2 SMNVEV (reference sequence). Treatment specified: some 20 received Ad26.COV2.S at low or high dose, single or two shots; about five received placebo; per-sample allocation not given. Collection of the samples took place on day 63 after the first injection of vaccine or placebo. In Boston, the donor was an adult between 18-55 years of age. An Ad26 vector expressing Wuhan-strain SARS-CoV-2 spike constituted the vaccine. The TCR originated in a person between 18 and 65 years old who received the Ad26.COV2.S COVID-19 vaccine or a placebo. Source: peripheral blood, taken in a trial of Ad26.COV2.S vaccine versus placebo. V is TRBV27 and J is TRBJ2-1; no firm D call. The CDR3 here is CASSWNNEQFF. DNA for the CDR3: TGTGCCAGCAGTTGGAACAATGAGCAGTTCTTC.